Included here is one T cell receptor beta chain sequence, with context. Its antigen is still unknown. This sample stems from a study of cytomegalovirus exposure and HLA in healthy donors. Study-level findings and limits: Immune exposure information comprised only CMV serostatus. Prior analysis indicated that the majority of TCR beta V segments exhibited productivity approximately 90% or approximately 30% of the time.

60 Vbeta and 13 Jbeta primers were used in PCR. Repertoires were generated with immunoSEQ multiplex PCR, while TCRdb's copy carries only in-frame clones and drops some. The table includes tens of thousands of clones, around three quarters detected once. Trimming left V 6 bases short and J 4 bases short, with 12 bases between. Germline CDR1 reads MDHEN; CDR2 reads SYDVKM. CDR3 length equals 13 residues. This chain links TRBV28 with TRBJ1-2; D uncertain. The sample was PBMCs. The clonotype comes from a male donor in good health and CMV-seronegative. The CDR3 DNA reads as TGTGCCAGCAGGTCCGGAACGGGCTATGGCTACACCTTC. Protein sequence: CASRSGTGYGYTF.